A single sample is the source of the 32 T cell receptor beta chains below, sequenced in a study of blood T cells in healthy people across ages. Combining a sample-barcoded 5' primer with a J-beta primer mix, a second PCR ran for roughly 6 to 11 cycles. One entry per CDR3 protein, called by TCRdb with MiXCR from the 5' RACE reads. The profile shows about 830,000 distinct CDR3 sequences, approximately 67% of them singletons. Sequenced input: blood. Receptor source: a man aged 25-45 years in good health.

On this clonotype: Germline and junction disagree at one end, which may indicate a read error. This sequence joins TRBV12-3 or TRBV12-4 and TRBJ2-1; 8 positions agree with TRBD2. The CDR3 sequence is 14 residues long. This chain's CDR3 is CASSSGGSYNGQFF. CDR3 DNA sequence: TGTGCCAGCAGCTCGGGGGGGTCCTACAATGGGCAGTTCTTC.

This chain connects TRBV14 to TRBJ2-3; D remains unclear. Trimming pared 4 bases from V and 1 base from J, leaving 9 bases between. The CDR3 contains 14 residues. Germline V gene lookup returns CDR1 SGHDN and CDR2 FVKESK. CDR3 DNA: TGTGCCAGCAGCCCAATCTGGGGCACAGATACGCAGTATTTT. Protein sequence: CASSPIWGTDTQYF.

CDR3 in DNA: TGTGCCAGCAGTCCCAGGGGGTTCACTAATGAAAAACTGTTTTTT. Translation gives CASSPRGFTNEKLFF. The rearrangement links TRBV12-3 or TRBV12-4 to TRBJ1-4; 7 nucleotides agree with TRBD1. The CDR3 loop spans 15 amino acids. The J segment lost 2 bases and the V segment lost 5 bases, leaving 5 bases of the junction unmatched.

This clonotype has just a few counts. This chain uses TRBV20-1 with TRBJ2-1; weak D call: TRBD1 (7 bases). Per germline, CDR1 DFQATT and CDR2 SNEGSKA (reference sequence). The CDR3 runs 15 residues. Trimming stripped 5 bases from V and 3 bases from J, with 17 bases between. The chain's CDR3 is CSALGGGVNYNEQFF. CDR3 nucleotide sequence: TGCAGTGCTCTAGGGGGCGGGGTAAACTACAATGAGCAGTTCTTC.

The chain links TRBV7-9 to TRBJ2-1, with TRBD1 as a possible D gene (6 bases). CDR1 SEHNR and CDR2 FQNEAQ come from the germline V gene (reference sequence). This CDR3 has 15 amino acids. The V gene lost 4 bases and the J gene lost 4 bases, with 14 bases spanning the gap. This CDR3 reads CASSSPQGPYNEQFF. CDR3 sequence (DNA): TGTGCCAGCAGCTCCCCACAGGGCCCTTACAATGAGCAGTTCTTC.

The genes are TRBV29-1 and TRBJ2-6; D is unclear. V gave up 4 bases and J gave up 0 bases, with 13 bases separating them. This CDR3 spans 16 amino acids. CDR1 and CDR2 (germline): SQVTM, ANQGSEA. CDR3: CSVAQDADSGANVLTF. The DNA of the CDR3 is TGCAGCGTTGCGCAGGACGCCGACTCTGGGGCCAACGTCCTGACTTTC. The whole variable domain, filled in from reference TRBV29-1 and TRBJ2-6, reads SAVISQKPSRDICQRGTSLTIQCQVDSQVTMMFWYRQQPGQSLTLIATANQGSEATYESGFVIDKFPISRPNLTFSTLTVSNMSPEDSSIYLCSVAQDADSGANVLTFGAGSRLTVL.

This chain connects TRBV5-6 to TRBJ2-1, with 8 nucleotides matching TRBD1. In germline, CDR1 is SGHDT, CDR2 YYEEEE. With V trimmed by 3 bases and J by 10 bases, 12 bases remained unmatched. The CDR3 covers 15 residues. CDR3 in amino acids: CASSYDRGVSYEQFF. DNA of the CDR3: TGTGCCAGCAGCTATGACAGGGGAGTATCCTACGAGCAGTTCTTC.

The genes are TRBV12-5 and TRBJ2-1; a weak D match, TRBD2 (6 bases). Trimming left V 4 bases short and J 15 bases short, with 16 bases between. CDR1 is LGHNT and CDR2 is FRNRAP in the germline V gene. The CDR3 runs 12 residues. CDR3 nucleotides: TGTGCTAGTGGTTCCTACCAGGGACTCCTGTTCTTC. This encodes CASGSYQGLLFF.

The chain uses TRBV6-6 and TRBJ2-1; 7 nucleotides match TRBD1. This CDR3 is 12 amino acids long. V dropped 6 bases and J dropped 9; count of bases not matched to a gene: 5. The germline gives CDR1 MNHNY, CDR2 SVGAGI (reference sequence). CDR3 in DNA: TGTGCCAGCAGGACAGGGTCTGGTGAGCAGTTCTTC. It specifies CASRTGSGEQFF.

The rearrangement uses TRBV27 and TRBJ2-3; 15 bases line up with TRBD2. V lost 6 bases and J lost 1; bases outside the gene matches: 8. The CDR3 is 18 residues long. Germline lookup yields CDR1 MNHEY and CDR2 SMNVEV (reference sequence). This chain's CDR3 is CASSPGLAGGSGTDTQYF. The CDR3, as DNA: TGTGCCAGCAGCCCCGGACTAGCGGGGGGGTCTGGCACAGATACGCAGTATTTT.

V gene TRBV27 combines with J gene TRBJ1-6; D remains ambiguous. From germline, CDR1 is MNHEY and CDR2 SMNVEV (reference sequence). V was trimmed by 11 bases and J by 6 bases, leaving 20 bases between them. This CDR3 comprises 15 residues. The CDR3 is CAASRFRSGNSPLHF. CDR3 bases: TGTGCCGCCAGCAGGTTTCGGAGCGGTAATTCACCCCTCCACTTT.

V usage is TRBV15 and J usage is TRBJ2-4; 9 bases are a match to TRBD1. CDR1 is LNHNV and CDR2 is YYDKDF in the germline V gene (reference sequence). The CDR3 extends over 16 amino acids. Germline trimming cut 3 bases from V and 4 bases from J; bases unmatched to any gene: 7. CDR3 DNA: TGTGCCACCAGCAGGTTCGTGGGACAGGGAAAAAACATTCAGTACTTC. Translation gives CATSRFVGQGKNIQYF.

This chain connects TRBV12-3 or TRBV12-4 to TRBJ2-7; no definite D call. V gave up 5 bases and J gave up 5 bases, with 16 bases separating them. The CDR3 length is 14 residues. CDR3 coding DNA: TGTGCCAGCAGTAAACCAGGAGTCCGGAACGAGCAGTACTTC. It yields the protein CASSKPGVRNEQYF.

The gene calls are TRBV12-3 or TRBV12-4 and TRBJ1-6; D is possibly TRBD1 (5 bases). The V gene lost 4 bases and the J gene lost 9 bases, with 7 bases spanning the gap. CDR3 length: 12 residues. The CDR3 nucleotides are TGTGCCAGCAGTTACGGGGGTTCACCCCTCCACTTT. It encodes CASSYGGSPLHF.

This clonotype was observed many times. V gene TRBV4-2 combines with J gene TRBJ1-5; unclear D gene. CDR3 length equals 15 residues. Trimming pared 6 bases from V and 3 bases from J, leaving 15 bases between. Germline CDR1 is LGHNA and CDR2 is YNFKEQ. The CDR3 DNA reads TGTGCCAGCAGTGACAACCGGGCCAACAATCAGCCCCAGCATTTT. It is translated as CASSDNRANNQPQHF.

This chain uses TRBV29-1 with TRBJ2-2, with D maybe TRBD2 (6 bases). The CDR3 totals 16 residues. V was clipped by 5 bases and J by 1 base, with 17 bases between them. Germline V lookup: CDR1 SQVTM, CDR2 ANQGSEA. The CDR3 nucleotides read TGCAGCGTTAAGCCACCGGGGGTGCGGAACACCGGGGAGCTGTTTTTT. It specifies CSVKPPGVRNTGELFF.

V is TRBV27 and J is TRBJ2-3; 8 positions agree with TRBD1. The V and J ends lost 1 base and 1 base, in that order; junction bases with no gene match: 1. CDR3 length: 15 amino acids. Germline CDR1 and CDR2: MNHEY and SMNVEV (reference sequence). The CDR3 DNA reads as TGTGCCAGCAGTTTATGGGGACAGGGCACAGATACGCAGTATTTT. Translation gives CASSLWGQGTDTQYF.

This sequence joins TRBV11-2 and TRBJ1-2; D may be TRBD1 (5 bases). V lost 8 bases to trimming and J lost 4 bases, with 23 bases between them. Per the germline V gene, CDR1 is SGHAT and CDR2 is FQNNGV. CDR3 length: 16 residues. The CDR3 reads CASGLIGGVAPYGYTF. CDR3 coding DNA: TGTGCCAGCGGGTTAATCGGGGGGGTAGCGCCCTATGGCTACACCTTC. Full variable domain (rest looked up from reference TRBV11-2 and TRBJ1-2): EAGVAQSPRYKIIEKRQSVAFWCNPISGHATLYWYQQILGQGPKLLIQFQNNGVVDDSQLPKDRFSAERLKGVDSTLKIQPAKLEDSAVYLCASGLIGGVAPYGYTFGSGTRLTVV.

This clonotype was observed a handful of times. The V call is TRBV7-3, the J call TRBJ1-2, with 11 nucleotides matching TRBD1. V shed 5 bases, J shed 4 bases, and the junction held 6 bases outside the gene matches. This CDR3 is 15 amino acids long. Looked up from germline, CDR1 is SGHTA and CDR2 is FQGTGA. The DNA of the CDR3 is TGTGCCAGCAGCCTTTTGGGACAGGGGGTCTATGGCTACACCTTC. Encoded protein: CASSLLGQGVYGYTF.

This clonotype was found once. This sequence joins TRBV7-9 and TRBJ2-7, with 14 bases that match TRBD2. Trimming at V came to 5 bases and at J to 7 bases, leaving 4 bases not matched to a gene. Germline V gene sequence: CDR1 SEHNR, CDR2 FQNEAQ (reference sequence). There are 14 residues in the CDR3. The CDR3 spells CASSGLAGGSEQYF. The CDR3 nucleotides are TGTGCCAGCAGCGGACTAGCGGGGGGTAGTGAGCAGTACTTC.

A few counts support this clonotype. The gene calls are TRBV5-1 and TRBJ1-2; the match to TRBD1 covers 9 bases. V lost 2 bases, J lost 6 bases, and 11 bases stayed unmatched. This CDR3 has 16 amino acids. From germline, CDR1 is SGHRS and CDR2 YFSETQ. The CDR3 protein is CASSFRTGVERNGYTF. The DNA for the CDR3 is TGCGCCAGCAGCTTCCGGACAGGGGTCGAGAGGAATGGCTACACCTTC.

Only one count was recorded for this clonotype. This chain links TRBV24-1 with TRBJ2-3, with 7 positions matching TRBD1. Germline V CDR1 and CDR2: KGHDR, SFDVKD. V lost 7 bases, J lost 2 bases, and 2 bases stayed unmatched. CDR3 length: 13 amino acids. In nucleotides, the CDR3 is TGTGCCACCAGGGGACAGTCCACAGATACGCAGTATTTT. As protein: CATRGQSTDTQYF.

The gene calls are TRBV7-3 and TRBJ2-1; D is undetermined. The CDR3 has 12 residues. Trimming took 4 bases from V and 8 from J, leaving 9 bases between them. Germline V gives CDR1 SGHTA, CDR2 FQGTGA. CDR3 sequence reads: CASSSLRDEQFF. CDR3 coding DNA: TGTGCCAGCAGCTCCCTTCGCGATGAGCAGTTCTTC. The variable domain in full, with the rest retrieved from reference TRBV7-3 and TRBJ2-1, is GAGVSQTPSNKVTEKGKYVELRCDPISGHTALYWYRQSLGQGPEFLIYFQGTGAADDSGLPNDRFFAVRPEGSVSTLKIQRTERGDSAVYLCASSSLRDEQFFGPGTRLTVL.

This clonotype showed up just a few times. The chain couples TRBV7-2 to TRBJ2-1, with a possible D match to TRBD1 (6 bases). The length of the CDR3 is 15 residues. The germline CDR1 and CDR2 sequences are SGHTA and FQGNSA. V was cut by 5 bases and J by 9 bases, with 20 bases left in between. CDR3 amino acids: CASSPVAGGQSEQFF. CDR3 coding DNA: TGTGCCAGCAGCCCTGTCGCTGGGGGCCAGTCTGAGCAGTTCTTC.

This sequence joins TRBV7-2 and TRBJ2-5, with D perhaps TRBD1 (5 bases). Germline lookup yields CDR1 SGHTA and CDR2 FQGNSA. The V end lost 0 bases, the J end lost 13 bases, and 15 bases lay between the germline ends. The CDR3 has 13 amino acids. CDR3 sequence reads: CASSLARQGVLYF. The CDR3 DNA reads TGTGCCAGCAGCTTAGCGCGTCAAGGGGTCTTGTACTTC.

Remarks on this clonotype: Compared with germline, one end of the junction differs, possibly owing to a read error. The chain employs TRBV4-3 and TRBJ2-1, with TRBD1 as a possible D gene (6 bases). The CDR3 is 15 amino acids. Looked up from germline, CDR1 is LGHNA and CDR2 is YSLEER. The CDR3 bases are TGCGCCAGCAGCCAAGATCAGGGGCCATACAATGAGCAGTTATTC. Amino acid sequence: CASSQDQGPYNEQLF.

This clonotype came up a few times. This chain joins TRBV6-6 and TRBJ2-5; D could derive from TRBD1 or TRBD2 (6 bases each). Trimming shortened V by 3 bases and J by 5 bases, and 13 bases separated the two germline ends. There are 14 residues in the CDR3. Germline CDR1 and CDR2: MNHNY and SVGAGI (reference sequence). The CDR3 DNA reads as TGTGCCAGCAGTTATTCGGGGGCCCGGGAGACCCAGTACTTC. Translated, it gives CASSYSGARETQYF.

The gene calls are TRBV2 and TRBJ2-1; 10 nucleotides match TRBD2. The CDR3 is 16 amino acids. Germline loops: CDR1 SNHLY, CDR2 FYNNEI. V lost 3 bases, J lost 0 bases, and 2 bases stayed unmatched. The CDR3 region has the DNA TGTGCCAGCAGTGAGACTAGCGGGTCCTCCTACAATGAGCAGTTCTTC. Translating gives CASSETSGSSYNEQFF.

About this clonotype itself: Sequence at one end of the junction differs from germline and may be a read error. The chain links TRBV4-3 to TRBJ2-3, with a possible D match to TRBD2 (5 bases). The CDR3 is made up of 13 amino acids. The germline gives CDR1 LGHNA, CDR2 YSLEER. CDR3 sequence reads: CASGQLVSDTQYF. CDR3 bases: TGCGCCAGCGGCCAACTAGTCTCAGATACGCAGTATTTT.

Only a few counts were recorded for this clonotype. The chain joins TRBV27 to TRBJ2-5; D gene ambiguous. The CDR3 has 16 amino acids. Looked up from germline, CDR1 is MNHEY and CDR2 is SMNVEV (reference sequence). With 2 bases removed from V and 1 base from J, the gap between germline ends came to 14 bases. CDR3 in amino acids: CASSLVPPEAQETQYF. The DNA of the CDR3 is TGTGCCAGCAGTTTAGTACCACCTGAAGCCCAAGAGACCCAGTACTTC.

This chain links TRBV20-1 with TRBJ1-1; D gene ambiguous. V lost 4 bases, J lost 1 base, and 10 bases lay in between. Germline V gives CDR1 DFQATT, CDR2 SNEGSKA (reference sequence). The CDR3 is made up of 13 amino acids. The CDR3 spells CSAKPGWNTEAFF. CDR3 nucleotides: TGCAGTGCTAAGCCCGGGTGGAACACTGAAGCTTTCTTT.

This clonotype showed up just once. V is TRBV20-1 and J is TRBJ1-1, with TRBD1 as a possible D gene (5 bases). CDR1 is DFQATT, CDR2 SNEGSKA, per germline (reference sequence). The CDR3 is made up of 15 amino acids. V lost 3 bases to trimming and J lost 0 bases, with 14 bases between them. The CDR3 DNA is TGCAGTGCTAGTCCCCTCGGGACGGTGAACACTGAAGCTTTCTTT. It codes for CSASPLGTVNTEAFF.